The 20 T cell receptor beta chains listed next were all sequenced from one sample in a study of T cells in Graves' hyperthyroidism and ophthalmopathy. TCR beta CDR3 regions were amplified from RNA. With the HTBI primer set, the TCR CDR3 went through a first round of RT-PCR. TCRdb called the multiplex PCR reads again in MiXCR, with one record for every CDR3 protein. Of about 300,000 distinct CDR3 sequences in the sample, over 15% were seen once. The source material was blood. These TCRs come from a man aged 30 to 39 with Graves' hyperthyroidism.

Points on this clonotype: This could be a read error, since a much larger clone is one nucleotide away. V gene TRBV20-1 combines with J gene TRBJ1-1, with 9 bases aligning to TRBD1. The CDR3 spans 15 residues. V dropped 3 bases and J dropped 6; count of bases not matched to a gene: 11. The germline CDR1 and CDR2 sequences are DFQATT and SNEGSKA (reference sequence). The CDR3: CSASPGGQGYPEAFF. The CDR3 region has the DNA TGCAGTGCTAGCCCAGGGGGACAGGGCTATCCTGAAGCTTTCTTT.

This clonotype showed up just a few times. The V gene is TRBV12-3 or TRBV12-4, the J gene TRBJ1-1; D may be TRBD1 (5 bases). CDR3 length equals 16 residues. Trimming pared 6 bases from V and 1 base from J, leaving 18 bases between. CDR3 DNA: TGTGCCAGCAGATCTGGGAGGGGACTTTCGAACACTGAAGCTTTCTTT. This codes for CASRSGRGLSNTEAFF.

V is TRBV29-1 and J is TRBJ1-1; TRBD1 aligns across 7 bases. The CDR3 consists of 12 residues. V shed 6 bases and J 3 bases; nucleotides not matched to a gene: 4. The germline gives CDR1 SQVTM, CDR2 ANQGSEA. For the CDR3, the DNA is TGCAGCGTCGGACAGGCAGACACTGAAGCTTTCTTT. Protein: CSVGQADTEAFF. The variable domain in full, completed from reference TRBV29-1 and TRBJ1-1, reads SAVISQKPSRDICQRGTSLTIQCQVDSQVTMMFWYRQQPGQSLTLIATANQGSEATYESGFVIDKFPISRPNLTFSTLTVSNMSPEDSSIYLCSVGQADTEAFFGQGTRLTVV.

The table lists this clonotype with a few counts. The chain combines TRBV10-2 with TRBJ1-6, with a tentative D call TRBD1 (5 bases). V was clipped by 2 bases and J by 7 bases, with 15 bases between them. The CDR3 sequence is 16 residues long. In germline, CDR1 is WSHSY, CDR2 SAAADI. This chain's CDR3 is CASSEILGLKNSPLHF. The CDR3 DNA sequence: TGCGCCAGCAGTGAGATTTTGGGACTAAAAAATTCACCCCTCCACTTT.

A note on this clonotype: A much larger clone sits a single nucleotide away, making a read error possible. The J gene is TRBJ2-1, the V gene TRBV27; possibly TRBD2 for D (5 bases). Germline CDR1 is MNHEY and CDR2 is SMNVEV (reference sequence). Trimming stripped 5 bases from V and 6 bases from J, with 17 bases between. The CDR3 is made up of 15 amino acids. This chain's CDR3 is CASSLSGGLFNEQFF. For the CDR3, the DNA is TGTGCCAGCAGTCTGTCTGGAGGACTCTTCAATGAGCAGTTCTTC.

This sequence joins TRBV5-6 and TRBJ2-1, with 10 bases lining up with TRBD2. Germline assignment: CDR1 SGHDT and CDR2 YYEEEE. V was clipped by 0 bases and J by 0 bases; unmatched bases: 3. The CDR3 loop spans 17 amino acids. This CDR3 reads CASSLGSGRTSYNEQFF. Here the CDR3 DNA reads TGTGCCAGCAGCTTGGGTAGCGGGAGGACCTCCTACAATGAGCAGTTCTTC.

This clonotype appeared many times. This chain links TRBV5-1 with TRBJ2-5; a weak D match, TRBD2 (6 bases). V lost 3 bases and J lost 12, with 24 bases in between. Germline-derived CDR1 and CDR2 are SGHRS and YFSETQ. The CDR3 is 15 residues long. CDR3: CASSSPLYGGERKYF. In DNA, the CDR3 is TGCGCCAGCAGCTCCCCTCTATACGGGGGAGAACGGAAGTACTTC.

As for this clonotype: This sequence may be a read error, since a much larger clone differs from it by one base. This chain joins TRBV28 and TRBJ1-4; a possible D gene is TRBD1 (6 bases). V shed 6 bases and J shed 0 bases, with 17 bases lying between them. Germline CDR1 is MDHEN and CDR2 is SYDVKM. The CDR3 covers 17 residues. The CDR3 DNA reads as TGTGCCAGCAGAATGGGCGGGACACCCTCAACTAATGAAAAACTGTTTTTT. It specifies CASRMGGTPSTNEKLFF.

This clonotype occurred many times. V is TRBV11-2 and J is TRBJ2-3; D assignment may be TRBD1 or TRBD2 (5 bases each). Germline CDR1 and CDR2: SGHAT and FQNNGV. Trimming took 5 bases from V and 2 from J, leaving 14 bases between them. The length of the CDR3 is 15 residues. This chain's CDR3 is CASSQGDRSTDTQYF. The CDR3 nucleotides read TGTGCCAGCAGCCAGGGAGACAGATCCACAGATACGCAGTATTTT.

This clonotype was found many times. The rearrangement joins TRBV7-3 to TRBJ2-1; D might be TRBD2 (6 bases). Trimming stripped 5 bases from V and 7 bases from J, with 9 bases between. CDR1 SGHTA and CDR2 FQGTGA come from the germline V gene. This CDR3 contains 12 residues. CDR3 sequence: CASSHGGNEQFF. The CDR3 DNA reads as TGTGCCAGCAGCCATGGGGGGAATGAGCAGTTCTTC.

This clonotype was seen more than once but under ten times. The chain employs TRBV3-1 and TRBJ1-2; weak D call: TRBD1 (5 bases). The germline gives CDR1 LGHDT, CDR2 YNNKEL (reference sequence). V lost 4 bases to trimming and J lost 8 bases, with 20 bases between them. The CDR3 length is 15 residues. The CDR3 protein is CASSPPPSRTLGYTF. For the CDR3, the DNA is TGTGCCAGCAGCCCACCACCGTCTAGGACACTCGGCTACACCTTC.

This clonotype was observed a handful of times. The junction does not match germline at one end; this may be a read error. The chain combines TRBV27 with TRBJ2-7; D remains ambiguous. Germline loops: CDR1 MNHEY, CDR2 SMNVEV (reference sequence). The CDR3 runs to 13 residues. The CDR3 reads CASSLIPPYEQHF. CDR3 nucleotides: TGTGCCAGCAGTTTGATTCCCCCCTACGAGCAGCACTTC.

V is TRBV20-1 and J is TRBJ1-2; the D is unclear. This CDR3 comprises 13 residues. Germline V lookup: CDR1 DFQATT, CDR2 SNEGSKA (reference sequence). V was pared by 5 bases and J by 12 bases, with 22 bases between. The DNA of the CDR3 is TGCAGTGCTGGAGCTGGATGGATAAGCGGCCACACCTTC. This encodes CSAGAGWISGHTF.

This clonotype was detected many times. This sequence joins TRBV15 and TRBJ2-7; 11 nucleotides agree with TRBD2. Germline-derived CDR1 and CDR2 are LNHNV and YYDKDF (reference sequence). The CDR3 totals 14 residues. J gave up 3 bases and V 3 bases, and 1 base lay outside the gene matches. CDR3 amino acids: CATSSGTSGYEQYF. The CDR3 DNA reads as TGTGCCACCAGCAGCGGGACTAGCGGCTACGAGCAGTACTTC.

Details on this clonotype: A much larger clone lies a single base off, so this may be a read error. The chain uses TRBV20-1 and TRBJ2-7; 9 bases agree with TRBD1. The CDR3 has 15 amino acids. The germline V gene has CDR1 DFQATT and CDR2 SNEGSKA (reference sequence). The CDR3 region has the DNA TGCAGTGCTAGCCGAGGGGGACAGGGAACTGGCGAGCGGTACTTC. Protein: CSASRGGQGTGERYF.

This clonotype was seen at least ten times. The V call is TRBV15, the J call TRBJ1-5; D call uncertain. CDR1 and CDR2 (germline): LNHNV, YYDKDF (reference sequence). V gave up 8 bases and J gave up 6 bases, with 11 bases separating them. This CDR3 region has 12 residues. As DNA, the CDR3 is TGTGCCACCCGCCAGGTGCGTCAGCCCCAGCATTTT. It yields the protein CATRQVRQPQHF.

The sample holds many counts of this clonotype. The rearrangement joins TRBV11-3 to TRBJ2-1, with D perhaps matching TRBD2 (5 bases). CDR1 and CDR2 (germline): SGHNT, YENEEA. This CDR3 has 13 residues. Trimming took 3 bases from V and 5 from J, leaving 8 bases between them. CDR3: CASSFRGNNEQFF. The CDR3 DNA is TGTGCCAGCAGCTTCCGGGGAAACAATGAGCAGTTCTTC.

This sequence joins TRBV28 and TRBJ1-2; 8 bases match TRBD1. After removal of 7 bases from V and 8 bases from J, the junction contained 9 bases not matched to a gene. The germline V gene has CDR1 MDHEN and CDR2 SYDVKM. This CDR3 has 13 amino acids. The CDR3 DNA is TGTGCCAGCACCGGGACAGGAACTTGGGGCTACACCTTC. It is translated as CASTGTGTWGYTF.

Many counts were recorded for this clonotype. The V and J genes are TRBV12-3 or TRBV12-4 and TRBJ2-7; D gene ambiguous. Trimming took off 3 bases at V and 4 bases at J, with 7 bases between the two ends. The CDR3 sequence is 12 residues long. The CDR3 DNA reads TGTGCCAGCAGTTTGACTCGTTACGAGCAGTACTTC. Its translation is CASSLTRYEQYF.

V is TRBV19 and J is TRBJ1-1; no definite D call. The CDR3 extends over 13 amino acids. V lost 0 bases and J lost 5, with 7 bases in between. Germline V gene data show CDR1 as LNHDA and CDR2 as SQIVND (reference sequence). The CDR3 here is CASSIDVPTEAFF. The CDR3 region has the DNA TGTGCCAGTAGTATAGACGTACCTACTGAAGCTTTCTTT.